This T cell receptor beta chain was profiled in a study of shared clonotypes between healthy human individuals. General study findings and limits: The low donor count limited represented genetic and exposure-history diversity. Expectations were that clonotype sharing among donors would be affected by sequencing depth.

Method: immunoSEQ multiplex PCR; TCRdb's copy keeps in-frame clones and lacks some. The sample carries 750,000 to 1,000,000 clones, around 93% recorded once. Trimming removed 0 bases from V and 5 bases from J, with 11 bases in between. Germline CDR1 is LGHNA and CDR2 is YSLEER. The length of the CDR3 is 15 residues. A word on this clone: Its cognate antigen is unknown.

Naive CD8 cells lacked CD45RO, underwent positive selection for CCR7 and left out terminally differentiated effector memory CD45RA+ cells. The sample taken for sequencing was naive CD8+ T cells sorted from blood. The rearrangement links TRBV4-3 to TRBJ2-1; D remains unclear. This TCR was recovered from a man aged 30 to 39 in good health. DNA of the CDR3: TGCGCCAGCAGCCAAGACCCAGGACCCCACAATGAGCAGTTCTTC. Translation: CASSQDPGPHNEQFF.